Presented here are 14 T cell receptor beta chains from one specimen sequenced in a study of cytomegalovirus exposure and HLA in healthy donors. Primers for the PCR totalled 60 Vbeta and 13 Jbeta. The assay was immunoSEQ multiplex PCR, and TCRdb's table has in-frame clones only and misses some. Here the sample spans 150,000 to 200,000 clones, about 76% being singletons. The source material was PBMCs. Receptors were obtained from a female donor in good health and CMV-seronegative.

The DNA for the CDR3 is TGCGCCAGCAGTCTAGGGGGGGCCACTGAAGCTTTCTTT. This gives the protein CASSLGGATEAFF. This chain uses TRBV5-1 with TRBJ1-1; TRBD1 might be the D (6 bases). The CDR3 totals 13 residues. From germline, CDR1 is SGHRS and CDR2 YFSETQ. The ends were cut back, 5 bases at V and 4 bases at J, with 12 bases in the middle. The whole variable domain, remainder taken from reference TRBV5-1 and TRBJ1-1, is KAGVTQTPRYLIKTRGQQVTLSCSPISGHRSVSWYQQTPGQGLQFLFEYFSETQRNKGNFPGRFSGRQFSNSRSEMNVSTLELGDSALYLCASSLGGATEAFFGQGTRLTVV.

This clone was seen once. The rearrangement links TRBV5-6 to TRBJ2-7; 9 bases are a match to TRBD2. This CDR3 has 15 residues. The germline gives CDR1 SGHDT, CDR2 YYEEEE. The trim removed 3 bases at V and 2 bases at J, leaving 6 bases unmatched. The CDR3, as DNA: TGTGCCAGCAGCTCTCCCCGACTAGCGGCCTACGAGCAGTACTTC. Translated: CASSSPRLAAYEQYF.

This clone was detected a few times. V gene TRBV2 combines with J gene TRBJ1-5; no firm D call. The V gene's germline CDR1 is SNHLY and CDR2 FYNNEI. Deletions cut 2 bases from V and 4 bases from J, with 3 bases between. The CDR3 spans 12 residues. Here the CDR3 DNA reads TGTGCCAGCAGTGAACCTAATCAGCCCCAGCATTTT. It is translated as CASSEPNQPQHF.

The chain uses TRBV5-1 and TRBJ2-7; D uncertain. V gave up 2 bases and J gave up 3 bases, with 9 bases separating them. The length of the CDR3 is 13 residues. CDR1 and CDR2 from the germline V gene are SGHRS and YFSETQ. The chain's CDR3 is CASSFLASYEQYF. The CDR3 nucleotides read TGCGCCAGCAGCTTTCTGGCCAGCTACGAGCAGTACTTC.

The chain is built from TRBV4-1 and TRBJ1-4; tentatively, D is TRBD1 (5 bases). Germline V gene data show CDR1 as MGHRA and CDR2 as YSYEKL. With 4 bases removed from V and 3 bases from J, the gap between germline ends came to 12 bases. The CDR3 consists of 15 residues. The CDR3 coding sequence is TGCGCCAGCAGCCCTCGACAGACTGCTAATGAAAAACTGTTTTTT. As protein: CASSPRQTANEKLFF.

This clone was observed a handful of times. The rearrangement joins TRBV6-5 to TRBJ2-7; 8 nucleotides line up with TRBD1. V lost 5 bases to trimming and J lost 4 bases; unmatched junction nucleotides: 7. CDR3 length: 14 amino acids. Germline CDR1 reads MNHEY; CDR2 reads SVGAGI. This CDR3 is CASSRGQDDYEQYF. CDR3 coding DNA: TGTGCCAGCAGTAGGGGACAGGATGATTACGAGCAGTACTTC.

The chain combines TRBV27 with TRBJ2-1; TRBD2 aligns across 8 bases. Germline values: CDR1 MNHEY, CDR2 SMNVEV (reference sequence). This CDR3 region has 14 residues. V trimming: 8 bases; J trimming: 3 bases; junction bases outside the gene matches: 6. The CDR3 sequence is CASRLAGGYNEQFF. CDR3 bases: TGTGCCAGCCGTCTTGCGGGGGGCTACAATGAGCAGTTCTTC.

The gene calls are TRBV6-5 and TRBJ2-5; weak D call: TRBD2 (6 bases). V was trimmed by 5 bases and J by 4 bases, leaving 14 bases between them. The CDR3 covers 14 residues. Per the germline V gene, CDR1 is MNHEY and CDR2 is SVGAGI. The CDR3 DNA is TGTGCCAGCAGTGATCGGGGGTTGGGAGAGACCCAGTACTTC. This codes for CASSDRGLGETQYF.

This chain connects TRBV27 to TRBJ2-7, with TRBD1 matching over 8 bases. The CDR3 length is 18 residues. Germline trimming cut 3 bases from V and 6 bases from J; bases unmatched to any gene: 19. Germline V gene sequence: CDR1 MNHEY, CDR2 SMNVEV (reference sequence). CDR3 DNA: TGTGCCAGCAGTTTTCGACGGCAGGGGGCTACTACGAGATCCGAGCAGTACTTC. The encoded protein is CASSFRRQGATTRSEQYF.

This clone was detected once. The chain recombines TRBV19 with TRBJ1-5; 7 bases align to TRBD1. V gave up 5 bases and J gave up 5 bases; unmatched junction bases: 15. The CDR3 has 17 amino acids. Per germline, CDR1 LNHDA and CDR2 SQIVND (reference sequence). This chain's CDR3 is CASSHPPTGRGDQPQHF. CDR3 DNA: TGTGCCAGTAGTCATCCCCCGACAGGGCGCGGGGATCAGCCCCAGCATTTT.

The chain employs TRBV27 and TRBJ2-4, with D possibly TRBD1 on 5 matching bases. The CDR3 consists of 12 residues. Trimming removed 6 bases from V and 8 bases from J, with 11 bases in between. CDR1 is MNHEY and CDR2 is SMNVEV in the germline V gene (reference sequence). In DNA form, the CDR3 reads TGTGCCAGCAGGTCCGTAGGGGACATTCAGTACTTC. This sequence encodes CASRSVGDIQYF.

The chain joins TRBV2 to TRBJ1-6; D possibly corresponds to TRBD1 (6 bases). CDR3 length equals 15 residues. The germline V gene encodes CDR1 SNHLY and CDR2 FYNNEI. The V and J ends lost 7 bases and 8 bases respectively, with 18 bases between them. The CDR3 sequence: CASTSRDGQHSPLHF. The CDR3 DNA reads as TGTGCCAGCACCTCCCGGGACGGACAGCATTCACCCCTCCACTTT.

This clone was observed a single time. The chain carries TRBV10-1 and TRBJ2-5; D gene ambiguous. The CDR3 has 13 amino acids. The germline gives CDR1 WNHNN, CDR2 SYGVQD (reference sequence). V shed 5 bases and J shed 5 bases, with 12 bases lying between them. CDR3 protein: CASSHQDKETQYF. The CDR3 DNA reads TGCGCCAGCAGTCATCAGGATAAGGAGACCCAGTACTTC.

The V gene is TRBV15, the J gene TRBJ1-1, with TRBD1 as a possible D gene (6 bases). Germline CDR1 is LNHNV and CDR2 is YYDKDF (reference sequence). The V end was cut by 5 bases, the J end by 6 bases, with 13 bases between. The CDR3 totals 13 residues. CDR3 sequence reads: CATSRRTDSEAFF. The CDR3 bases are TGTGCCACCAGCCGCCGGACAGACTCTGAAGCTTTCTTT.